This T cell receptor (beta chain) came from a study of blood T cell repertoires in COVID-19. TCRdb's table, derived via immunoSEQ multiplex PCR, lists solely in-frame clones and lacks some. The repertoire has about 250,000 clones, 70% to 90% of them found once; the top ten carry 4% to 4.5%. With 4 bases clipped from V and 7 bases from J, the junction kept 9 bases outside the gene matches. The germline gives CDR1 SQVTM, CDR2 ANQGSEA. This CDR3 has 14 amino acids. This sequence originates from a woman in her 30s who had recovered from COVID-19. The gene calls are TRBV29-1 and TRBJ1-5; 8 bases agree with TRBD1. Material: PBMCs or T cells enriched from blood (not recorded which). The CDR3 nucleotides are TGCAGCGTTGTTTCCGGGACAGGCGGGCAGCCCCAGCATTTT. It yields the protein CSVVSGTGGQPQHF.